This TCR beta chain was observed in a study of shared clonotypes between healthy human individuals. General observations from the study: Clonotype sharing levels among donors were expected to vary with sequencing depth. Donor scarcity curtailed the genetic and exposure-history diversity represented herein.

Donors comprised only Caucasian adults living in Nashville, Tennessee. V lost 0 bases and J lost 6; bases outside the gene matches: 4. This CDR3 contains 15 residues. Germline CDR1 reads SNHLY; CDR2 reads FYNNEI. Sequencing was at deep level. Only in-frame clones appear in the TCRdb table, and some are missing; sequencing was by immunoSEQ multiplex PCR. The sample contains 500,000 to 650,000 clones, around 77% of which appear only once. As regards this clone: The antigen is unknown.

The origin of this receptor is a woman between 40 and 50 years old in good health. Some clones in this sample may be carry-over from other donors' samples. The V and J genes are TRBV2 and TRBJ2-3, with 9 bases fitting TRBD2. Sequenced material: PBMCs. The CDR3 region has the DNA TGTGCCAGCAGTGAAGCTAGCGGGAGTTTTGATACGCAGTATTTT. Amino acid sequence: CASSEASGSFDTQYF.